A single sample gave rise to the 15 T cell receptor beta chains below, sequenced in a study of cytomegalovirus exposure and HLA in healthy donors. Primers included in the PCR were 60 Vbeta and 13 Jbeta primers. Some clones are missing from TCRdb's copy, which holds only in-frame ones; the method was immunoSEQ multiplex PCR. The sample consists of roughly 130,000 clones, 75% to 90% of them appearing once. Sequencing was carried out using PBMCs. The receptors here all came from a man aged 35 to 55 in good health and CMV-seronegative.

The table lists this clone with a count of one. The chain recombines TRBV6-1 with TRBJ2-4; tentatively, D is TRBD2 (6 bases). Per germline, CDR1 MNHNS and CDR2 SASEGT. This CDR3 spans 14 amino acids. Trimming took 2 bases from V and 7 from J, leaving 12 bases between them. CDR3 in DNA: TGTGCCAGCAGTGAAAGGAGTGCGGGGAACATTCAGTACTTC. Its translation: CASSERSAGNIQYF.

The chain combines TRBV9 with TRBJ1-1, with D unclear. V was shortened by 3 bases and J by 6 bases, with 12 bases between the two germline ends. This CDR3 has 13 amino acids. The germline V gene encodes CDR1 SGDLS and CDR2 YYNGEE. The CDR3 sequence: CASSGEGRSEAFF. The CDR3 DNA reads TGTGCCAGCAGCGGTGAGGGAAGGTCTGAAGCTTTCTTT.

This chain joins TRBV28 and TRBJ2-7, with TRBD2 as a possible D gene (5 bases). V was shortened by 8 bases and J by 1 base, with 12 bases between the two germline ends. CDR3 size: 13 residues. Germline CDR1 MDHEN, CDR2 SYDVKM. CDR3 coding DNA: TGTGCCAGCTTGCTTCGCGGGTCCTACGAGCAGTACTTC. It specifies CASLLRGSYEQYF.

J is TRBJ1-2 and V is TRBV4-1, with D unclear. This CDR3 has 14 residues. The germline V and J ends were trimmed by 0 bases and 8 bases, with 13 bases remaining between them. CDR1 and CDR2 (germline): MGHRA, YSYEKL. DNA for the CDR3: TGCGCCAGCAGCCAAGATCAGTTTGGTGTGGGCTACACCTTC. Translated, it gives CASSQDQFGVGYTF.

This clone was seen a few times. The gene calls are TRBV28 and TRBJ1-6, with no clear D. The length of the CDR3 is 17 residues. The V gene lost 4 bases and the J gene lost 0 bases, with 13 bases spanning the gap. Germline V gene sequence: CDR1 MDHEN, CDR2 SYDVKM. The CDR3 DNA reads TGTGCCAGCAGTTCCGGGATACTGAGCTCCTATAATTCACCCCTCCACTTT. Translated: CASSSGILSSYNSPLHF. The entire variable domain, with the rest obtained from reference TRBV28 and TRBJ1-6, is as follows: DVKVTQSSRYLVKRTGEKVFLECVQDMDHENMFWYRQDPGLGLRLIYFSYDVKMKEKGDIPEGYSVSREKKERFSLILESASTNQTSMYLCASSSGILSSYNSPLHFGNGTRLTVT.

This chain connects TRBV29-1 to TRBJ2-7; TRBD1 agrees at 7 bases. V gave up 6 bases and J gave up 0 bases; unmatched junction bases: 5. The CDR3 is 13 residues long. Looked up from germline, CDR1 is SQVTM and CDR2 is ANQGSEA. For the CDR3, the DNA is TGCAGCGTCCTAGGGACAGTCTCCTACGAGCAGTACTTC. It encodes CSVLGTVSYEQYF.

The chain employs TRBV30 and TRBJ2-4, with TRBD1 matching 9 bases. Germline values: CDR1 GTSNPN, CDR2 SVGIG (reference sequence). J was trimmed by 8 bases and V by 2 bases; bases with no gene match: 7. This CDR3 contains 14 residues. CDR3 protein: CAWSSGTGRYIQYF. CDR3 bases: TGTGCCTGGAGTTCCGGGACAGGGAGGTACATTCAGTACTTC.

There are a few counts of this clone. CDR3 bases: TGTGCCAGCAGCTTAGGGGGGGCTGGGGCCAACGTCCTGACTTTC. Encoded protein: CASSLGGAGANVLTF. The V gene is TRBV7-2, the J gene TRBJ2-6; D perhaps matches TRBD2 (6 bases). The CDR3 is 15 residues long. With 1 base removed from V and 2 bases from J, the gap between germline ends came to 6 bases. Germline V gives CDR1 SGHTA, CDR2 FQGNSA.

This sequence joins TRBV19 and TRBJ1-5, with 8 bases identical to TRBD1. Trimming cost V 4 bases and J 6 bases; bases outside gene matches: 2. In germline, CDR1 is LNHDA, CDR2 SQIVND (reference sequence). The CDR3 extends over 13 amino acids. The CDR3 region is CASSNRGSQPQHF. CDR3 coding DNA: TGTGCCAGTAGTAACAGGGGGTCTCAGCCCCAGCATTTT.

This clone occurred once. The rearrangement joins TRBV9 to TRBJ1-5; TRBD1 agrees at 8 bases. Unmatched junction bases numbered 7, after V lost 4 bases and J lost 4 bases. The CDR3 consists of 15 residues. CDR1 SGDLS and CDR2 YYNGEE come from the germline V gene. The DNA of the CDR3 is TGTGCCAGCAGCCCGGGACAGGTTCTAAATCAGCCCCAGCATTTT. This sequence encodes CASSPGQVLNQPQHF.

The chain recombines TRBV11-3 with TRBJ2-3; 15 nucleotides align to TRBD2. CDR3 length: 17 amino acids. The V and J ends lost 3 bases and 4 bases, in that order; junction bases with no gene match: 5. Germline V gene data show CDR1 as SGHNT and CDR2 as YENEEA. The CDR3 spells CASSLGLAGGAADTQYF. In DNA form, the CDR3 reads TGTGCCAGCAGCTTGGGACTAGCGGGAGGCGCTGCAGATACGCAGTATTTT.

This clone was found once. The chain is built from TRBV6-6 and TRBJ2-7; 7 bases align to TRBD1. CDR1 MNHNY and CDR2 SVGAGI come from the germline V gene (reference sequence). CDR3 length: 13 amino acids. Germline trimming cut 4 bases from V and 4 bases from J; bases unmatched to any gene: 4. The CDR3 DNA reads TGTGCCAGCAGTTCCCAGGGGGAGTACGAGCAGTACTTC. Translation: CASSSQGEYEQYF.

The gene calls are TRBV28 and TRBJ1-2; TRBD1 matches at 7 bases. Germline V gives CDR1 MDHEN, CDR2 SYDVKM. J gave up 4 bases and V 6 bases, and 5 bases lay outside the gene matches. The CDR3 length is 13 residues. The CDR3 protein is CASRPGQFYGYTF. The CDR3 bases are TGTGCCAGCAGGCCGGGACAGTTCTATGGCTACACCTTC.

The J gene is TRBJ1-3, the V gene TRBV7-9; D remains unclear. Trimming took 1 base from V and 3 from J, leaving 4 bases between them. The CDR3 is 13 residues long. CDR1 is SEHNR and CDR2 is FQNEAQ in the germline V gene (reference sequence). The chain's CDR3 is CASSLGVGNTIYF. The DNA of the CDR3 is TGTGCCAGCAGCTTAGGAGTTGGAAACACCATATATTTT.

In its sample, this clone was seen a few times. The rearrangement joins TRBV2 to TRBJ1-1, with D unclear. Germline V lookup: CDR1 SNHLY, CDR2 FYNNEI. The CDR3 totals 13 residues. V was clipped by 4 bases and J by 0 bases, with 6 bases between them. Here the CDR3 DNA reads TGTGCCAGCAGTGCAGATATGAACACTGAAGCTTTCTTT. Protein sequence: CASSADMNTEAFF.